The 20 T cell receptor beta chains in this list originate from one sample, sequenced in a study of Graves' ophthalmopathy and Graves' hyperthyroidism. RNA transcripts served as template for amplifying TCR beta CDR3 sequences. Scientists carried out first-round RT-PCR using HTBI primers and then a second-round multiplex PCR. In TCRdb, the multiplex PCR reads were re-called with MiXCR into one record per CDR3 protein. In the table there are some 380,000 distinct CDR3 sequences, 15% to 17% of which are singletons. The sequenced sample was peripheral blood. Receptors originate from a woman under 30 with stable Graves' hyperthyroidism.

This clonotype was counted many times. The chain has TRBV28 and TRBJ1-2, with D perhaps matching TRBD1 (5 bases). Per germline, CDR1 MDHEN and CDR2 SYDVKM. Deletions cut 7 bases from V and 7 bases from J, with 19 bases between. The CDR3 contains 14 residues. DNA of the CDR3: TGTGCCAGCAACGGCCGGGGGACCATAAGTGGCTACACCTTC. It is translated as CASNGRGTISGYTF.

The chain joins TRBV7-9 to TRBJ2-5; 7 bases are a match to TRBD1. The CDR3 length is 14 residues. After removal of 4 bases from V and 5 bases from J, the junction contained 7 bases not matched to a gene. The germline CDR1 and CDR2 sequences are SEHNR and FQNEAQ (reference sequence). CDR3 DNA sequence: TGTGCCAGCAGCTCGACAGGGATTCGGGAGACCCAGTACTTC. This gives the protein CASSSTGIRETQYF.

The CDR3 DNA reads as TGTGCCAGCAGCTTTTCACAAGGGGGGCGAGTGGCTTTCTTT. This sequence encodes CASSFSQGGRVAFF. The chain joins TRBV7-2 to TRBJ1-1, with a tentative D call TRBD1 (6 bases). Deletions cut 3 bases from V and 11 bases from J, with 19 bases between. Germline V gives CDR1 SGHTA, CDR2 FQGNSA. The CDR3 sequence is 14 residues long.

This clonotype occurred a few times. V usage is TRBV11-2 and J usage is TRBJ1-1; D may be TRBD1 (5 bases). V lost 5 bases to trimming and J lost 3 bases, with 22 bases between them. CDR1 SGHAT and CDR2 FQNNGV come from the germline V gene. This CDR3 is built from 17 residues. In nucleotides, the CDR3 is TGTGCCAGCAGCCGGGGGGTTCGACGATTTTATCACACTGAAGCTTTCTTT. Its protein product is CASSRGVRRFYHTEAFF.

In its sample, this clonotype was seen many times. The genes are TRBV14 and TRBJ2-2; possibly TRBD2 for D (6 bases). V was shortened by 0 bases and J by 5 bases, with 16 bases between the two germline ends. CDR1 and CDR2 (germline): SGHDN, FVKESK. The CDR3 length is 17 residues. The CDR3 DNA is TGTGCCAGCAGCCAAGATGTAAGCCTCCGGGGGACCGGGGAGCTGTTTTTT. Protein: CASSQDVSLRGTGELFF. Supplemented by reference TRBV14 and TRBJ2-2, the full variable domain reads EAGVTQFPSHSVIEKGQTVTLRCDPISGHDNLYWYRRVMGKEIKFLLHFVKESKQDESGMPNNRFLAERTGGTYSTLKVQPAELEDSGVYFCASSQDVSLRGTGELFFGEGSRLTVL.

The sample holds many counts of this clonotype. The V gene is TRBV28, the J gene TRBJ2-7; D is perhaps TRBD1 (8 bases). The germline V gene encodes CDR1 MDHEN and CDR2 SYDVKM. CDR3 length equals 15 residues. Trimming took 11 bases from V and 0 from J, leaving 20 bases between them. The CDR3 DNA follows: TGTGCCTCGTGGGGGGGCAGGGGGCACTCCTACGAGCAGTACTTC. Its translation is CASWGGRGHSYEQYF.

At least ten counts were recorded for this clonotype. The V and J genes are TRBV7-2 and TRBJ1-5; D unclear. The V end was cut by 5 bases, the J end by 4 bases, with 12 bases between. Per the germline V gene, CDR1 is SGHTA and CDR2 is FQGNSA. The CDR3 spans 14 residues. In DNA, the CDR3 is TGTGCCAGCAGCGGTCAACGCTCTAATCAGCCCCAGCATTTT. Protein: CASSGQRSNQPQHF.

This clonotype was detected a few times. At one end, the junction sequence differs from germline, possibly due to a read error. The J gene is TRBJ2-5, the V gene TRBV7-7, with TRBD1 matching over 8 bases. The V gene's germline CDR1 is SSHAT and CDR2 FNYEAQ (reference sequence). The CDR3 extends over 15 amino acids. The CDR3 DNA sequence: TGTGCTAGCAGCACCGGGACAGGCCGGCGAGAGACCCAGTACTTC. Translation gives CASSTGTGRRETQYF.

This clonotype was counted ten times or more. As DNA, the CDR3 is TGTGCCAGCAGCTTAGAGGCCCCAGCGTATGGCTACACCTTC. It translates to CASSLEAPAYGYTF. The chain combines TRBV7-9 with TRBJ1-2, with no clear D. Trimming took off 1 base at V and 5 bases at J, with 11 bases between the two ends. Germline loops: CDR1 SEHNR, CDR2 FQNEAQ (reference sequence). This CDR3 is built from 14 residues.

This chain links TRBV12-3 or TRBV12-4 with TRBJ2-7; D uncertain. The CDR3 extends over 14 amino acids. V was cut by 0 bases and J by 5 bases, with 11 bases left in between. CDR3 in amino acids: CASSLALLGNEQYF. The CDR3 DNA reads TGTGCCAGCAGTTTAGCGCTACTGGGTAACGAGCAGTACTTC.

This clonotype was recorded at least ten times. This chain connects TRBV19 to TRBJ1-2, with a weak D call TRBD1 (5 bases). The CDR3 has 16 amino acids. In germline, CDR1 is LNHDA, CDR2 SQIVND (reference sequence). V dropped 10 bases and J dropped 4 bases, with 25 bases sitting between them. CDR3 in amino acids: CATMGPDNHKFYGYTF. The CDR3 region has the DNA TGTGCCACCATGGGCCCGGACAACCATAAATTCTATGGCTACACCTTC.

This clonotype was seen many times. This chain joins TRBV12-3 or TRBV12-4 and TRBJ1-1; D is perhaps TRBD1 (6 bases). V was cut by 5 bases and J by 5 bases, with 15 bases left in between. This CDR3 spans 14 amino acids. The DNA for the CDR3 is TGTGCCAGCAGTCTAGGGGGGGGGTTTACTGAAGCTTTCTTT. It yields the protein CASSLGGGFTEAFF.

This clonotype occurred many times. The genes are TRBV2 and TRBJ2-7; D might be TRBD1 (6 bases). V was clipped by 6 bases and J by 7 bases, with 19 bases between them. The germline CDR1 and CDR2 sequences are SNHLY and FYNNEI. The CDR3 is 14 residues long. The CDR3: CASSVRDTVREQYF. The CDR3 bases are TGTGCCAGCAGCGTCCGGGACACGGTGAGGGAGCAGTACTTC.

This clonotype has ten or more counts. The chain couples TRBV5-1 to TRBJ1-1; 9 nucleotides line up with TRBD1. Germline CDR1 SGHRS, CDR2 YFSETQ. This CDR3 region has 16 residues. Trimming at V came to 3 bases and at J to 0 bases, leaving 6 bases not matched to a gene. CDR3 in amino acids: CASSSGTGIVNTEAFF. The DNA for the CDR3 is TGCGCCAGCAGCTCCGGGACAGGGATCGTGAACACTGAAGCTTTCTTT.

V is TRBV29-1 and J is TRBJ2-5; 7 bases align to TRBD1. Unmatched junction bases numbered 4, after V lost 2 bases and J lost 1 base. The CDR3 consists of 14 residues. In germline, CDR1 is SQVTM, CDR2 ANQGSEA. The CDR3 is CSVENWDSQETQYF. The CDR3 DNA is TGCAGCGTTGAAAACTGGGACAGCCAAGAGACCCAGTACTTC.

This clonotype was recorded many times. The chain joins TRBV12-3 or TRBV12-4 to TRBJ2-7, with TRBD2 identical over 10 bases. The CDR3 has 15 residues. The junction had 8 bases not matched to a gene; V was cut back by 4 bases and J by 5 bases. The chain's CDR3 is CASSSSGGLTNEQYF. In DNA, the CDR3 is TGTGCCAGCAGTTCTAGCGGGGGCCTTACTAACGAGCAGTACTTC.

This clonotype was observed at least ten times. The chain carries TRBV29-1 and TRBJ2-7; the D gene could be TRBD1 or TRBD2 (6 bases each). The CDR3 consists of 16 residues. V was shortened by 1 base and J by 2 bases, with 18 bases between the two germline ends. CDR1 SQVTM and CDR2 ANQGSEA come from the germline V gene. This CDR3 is CSVEVTSGGMAYEQYF. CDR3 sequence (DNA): TGCAGCGTTGAAGTGACCTCCGGGGGCATGGCCTACGAGCAGTACTTC.

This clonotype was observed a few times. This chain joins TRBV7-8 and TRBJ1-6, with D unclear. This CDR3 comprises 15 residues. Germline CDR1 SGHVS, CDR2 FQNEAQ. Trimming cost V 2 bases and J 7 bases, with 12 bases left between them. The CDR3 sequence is CASSLYEGTNSPLHF. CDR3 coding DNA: TGTGCCAGCAGCTTATATGAAGGCACAAATTCACCCCTCCACTTT.

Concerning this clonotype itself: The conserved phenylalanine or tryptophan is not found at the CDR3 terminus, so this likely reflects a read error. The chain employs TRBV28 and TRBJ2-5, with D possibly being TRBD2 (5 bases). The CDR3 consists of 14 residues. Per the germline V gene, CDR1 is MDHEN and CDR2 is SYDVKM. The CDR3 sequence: CASSLVTTQESQYY. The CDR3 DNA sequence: TGTGCCAGCAGTTTAGTGACTACACAAGAGTCCCAGTACTAC.

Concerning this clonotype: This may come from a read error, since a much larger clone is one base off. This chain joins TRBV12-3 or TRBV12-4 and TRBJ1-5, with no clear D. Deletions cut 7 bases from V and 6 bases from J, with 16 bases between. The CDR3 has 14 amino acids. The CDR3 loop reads CASTPEGLGQPQHF. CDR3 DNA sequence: TGTGCCAGCACCCCTGAAGGGTTGGGTCAGCCCCAGCATTTT.